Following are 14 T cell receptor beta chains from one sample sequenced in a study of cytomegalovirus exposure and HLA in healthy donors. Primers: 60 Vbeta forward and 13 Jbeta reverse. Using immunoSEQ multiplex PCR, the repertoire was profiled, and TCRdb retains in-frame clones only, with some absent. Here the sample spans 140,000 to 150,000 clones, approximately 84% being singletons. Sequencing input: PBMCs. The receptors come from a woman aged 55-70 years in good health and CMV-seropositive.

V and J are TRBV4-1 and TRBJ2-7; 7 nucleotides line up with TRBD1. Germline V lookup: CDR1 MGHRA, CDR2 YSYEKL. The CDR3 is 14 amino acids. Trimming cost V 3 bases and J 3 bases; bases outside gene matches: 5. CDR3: CASSHGDSLYEQYF. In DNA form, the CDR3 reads TGCGCCAGCAGCCATGGGGACAGCCTCTACGAGCAGTACTTC.

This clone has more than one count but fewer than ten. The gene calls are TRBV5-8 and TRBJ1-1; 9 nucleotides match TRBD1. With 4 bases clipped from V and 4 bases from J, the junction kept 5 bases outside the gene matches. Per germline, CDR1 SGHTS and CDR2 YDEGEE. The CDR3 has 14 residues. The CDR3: CASSRDRVGTEAFF. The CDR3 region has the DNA TGTGCCAGCAGCCGGGACAGGGTGGGCACTGAAGCTTTCTTT.

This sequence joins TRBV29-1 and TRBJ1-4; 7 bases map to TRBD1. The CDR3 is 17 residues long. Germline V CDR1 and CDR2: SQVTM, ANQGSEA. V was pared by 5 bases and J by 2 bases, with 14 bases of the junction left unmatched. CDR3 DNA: TGCAGCGTTTCTCAGGAACAGGGGCCGGCGACTAATGAAAAACTGTTTTTT. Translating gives CSVSQEQGPATNEKLFF.

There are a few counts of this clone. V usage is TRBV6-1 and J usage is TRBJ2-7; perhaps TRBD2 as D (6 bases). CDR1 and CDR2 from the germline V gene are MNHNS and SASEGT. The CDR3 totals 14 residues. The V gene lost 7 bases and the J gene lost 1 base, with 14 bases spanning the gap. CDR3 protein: CASKLAAASYEQYF. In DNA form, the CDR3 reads TGTGCCAGCAAACTAGCCGCCGCGTCCTACGAGCAGTACTTC.

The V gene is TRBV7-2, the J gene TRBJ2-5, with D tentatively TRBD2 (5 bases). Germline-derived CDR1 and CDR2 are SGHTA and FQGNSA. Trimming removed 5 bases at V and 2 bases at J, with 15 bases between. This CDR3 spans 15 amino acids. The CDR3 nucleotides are TGTGCCAGCAGCCCCCAGAGGGCTGGGCAAGAGACCCAGTACTTC. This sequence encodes CASSPQRAGQETQYF.

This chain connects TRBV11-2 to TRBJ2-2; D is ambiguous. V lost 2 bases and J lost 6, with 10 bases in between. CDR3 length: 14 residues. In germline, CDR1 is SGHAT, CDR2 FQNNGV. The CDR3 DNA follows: TGTGCCAGCAGCTTAAGTCAGGCACCCGGGGAGCTGTTTTTT. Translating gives CASSLSQAPGELFF. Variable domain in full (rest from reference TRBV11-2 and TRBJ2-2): EAGVAQSPRYKIIEKRQSVAFWCNPISGHATLYWYQQILGQGPKLLIQFQNNGVVDDSQLPKDRFSAERLKGVDSTLKIQPAKLEDSAVYLCASSLSQAPGELFFGEGSRLTVL.

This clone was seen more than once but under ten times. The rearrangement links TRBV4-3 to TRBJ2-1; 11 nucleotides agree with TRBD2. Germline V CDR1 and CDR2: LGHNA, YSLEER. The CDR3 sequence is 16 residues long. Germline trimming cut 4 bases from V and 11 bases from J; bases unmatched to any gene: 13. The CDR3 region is CASSRRRTSGRGQQFF. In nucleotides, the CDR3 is TGCGCCAGCAGCCGCCGGAGAACTAGCGGGAGAGGTCAGCAGTTCTTC.

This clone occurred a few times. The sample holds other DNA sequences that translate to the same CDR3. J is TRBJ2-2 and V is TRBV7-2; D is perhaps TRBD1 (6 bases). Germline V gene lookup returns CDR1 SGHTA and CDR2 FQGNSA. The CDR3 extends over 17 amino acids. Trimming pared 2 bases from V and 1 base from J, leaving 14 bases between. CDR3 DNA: TGTGCCAGCAGCTTAAGGGCCGCAGGGGTGAACACCGGGGAGCTGTTTTTT. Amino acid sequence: CASSLRAAGVNTGELFF.

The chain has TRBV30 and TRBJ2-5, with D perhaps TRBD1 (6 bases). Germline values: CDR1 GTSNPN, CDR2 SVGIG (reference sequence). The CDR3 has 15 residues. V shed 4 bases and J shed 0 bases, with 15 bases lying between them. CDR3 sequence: CAWNLRGWYQETQYF. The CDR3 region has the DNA TGTGCCTGGAACCTCAGGGGTTGGTACCAAGAGACCCAGTACTTC.

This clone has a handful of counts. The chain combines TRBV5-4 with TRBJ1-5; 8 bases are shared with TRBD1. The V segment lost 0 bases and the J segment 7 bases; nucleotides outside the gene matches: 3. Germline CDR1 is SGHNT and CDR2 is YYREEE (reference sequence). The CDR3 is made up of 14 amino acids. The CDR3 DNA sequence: TGTGCCAGCAGCTTGGCAGGGGGCGGCCAGCCCCAGCATTTT. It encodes CASSLAGGGQPQHF. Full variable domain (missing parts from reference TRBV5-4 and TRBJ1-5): ETGVTQSPTHLIKTRGQQVTLRCSSQSGHNTVSWYQQALGQGPQFIFQYYREEENGRGNFPPRFSGLQFPNYSSELNVNALELDDSALYLCASSLAGGGQPQHFGDGTRLSIL.

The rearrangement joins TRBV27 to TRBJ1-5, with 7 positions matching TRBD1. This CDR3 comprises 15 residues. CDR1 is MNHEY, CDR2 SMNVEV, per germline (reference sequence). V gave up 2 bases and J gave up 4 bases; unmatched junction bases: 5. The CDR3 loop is CASSLEGARNQPQHF. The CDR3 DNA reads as TGTGCCAGCAGTTTAGAGGGGGCTAGGAATCAGCCCCAGCATTTT.

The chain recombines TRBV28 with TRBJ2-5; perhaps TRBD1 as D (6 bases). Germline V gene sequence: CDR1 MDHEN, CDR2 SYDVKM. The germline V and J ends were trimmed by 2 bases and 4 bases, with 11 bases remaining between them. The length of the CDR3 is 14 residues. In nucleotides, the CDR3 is TGTGCCAGCAGTTTAACAGGGTTAGGAGAGACCCAGTACTTC. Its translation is CASSLTGLGETQYF.

CDR3 DNA sequence: TGTGCCAGCAGCTTAGCCGCCGCGAACAATGAGCAGTTCTTC. Residues: CASSLAAANNEQFF. The rearrangement joins TRBV7-8 to TRBJ2-1; D not resolved. CDR3 length: 14 amino acids. CDR1 is SGHVS, CDR2 FQNEAQ, per germline. V lost 0 bases and J lost 5, with 8 bases in between.

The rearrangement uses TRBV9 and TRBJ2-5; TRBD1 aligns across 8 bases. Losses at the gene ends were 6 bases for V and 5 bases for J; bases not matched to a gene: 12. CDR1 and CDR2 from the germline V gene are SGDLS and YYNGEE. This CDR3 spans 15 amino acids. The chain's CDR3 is CASTPEVDREETQYF. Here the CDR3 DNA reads TGTGCCAGCACCCCCGAGGTGGACAGGGAGGAGACCCAGTACTTC.